These 5 T cell receptor beta chains share one sample of origin, sequenced in a study of human T cells and chemical hapten exposure. From the RACE reads, TCRdb called clonotypes with MiXCR, one entry per CDR3 protein. Of some 300,000 distinct CDR3 sequences listed, around 5.5% are singletons. Time point meaning: pre-sensitization, week 0. Described treatment: therapeutic diphenylcyclopropenone sensitization with weekly scalp DPC. Here the sequenced sample was whole blood, taken in connection with sensitization to the hapten diphenylcyclopropenone (DPC). Receptor source: a woman aged 18-29 years with alopecia areata. Some clones in this sample may be carry-over from other donors' samples.

This clonotype was found many times. This chain connects TRBV7-3 to TRBJ2-2, with D unclear. V was cut by 5 bases and J by 4 bases, with 8 bases left in between. The germline gives CDR1 SGHTA, CDR2 FQGTGA. This CDR3 has 13 residues. CDR3 DNA: TGTGCCAGCAGCCAAACTCCCACCGGGGAGCTGTTTTTT. Its translation: CASSQTPTGELFF.

V usage is TRBV18 and J usage is TRBJ1-2, with D maybe TRBD1 (5 bases). The CDR3 covers 14 residues. V was shortened by 7 bases and J by 0 bases, with 12 bases between the two germline ends. The germline V gene encodes CDR1 KGHSH and CDR2 LQKENI. CDR3 protein: CASLTGGTNYGYTF. In nucleotides, the CDR3 is TGTGCCAGCTTGACCGGGGGAACTAACTATGGCTACACCTTC.

This chain uses TRBV28 with TRBJ1-5, with D unclear. The CDR3 runs to 15 residues. V lost 6 bases and J lost 4, with 16 bases in between. In germline, CDR1 is MDHEN, CDR2 SYDVKM. CDR3 sequence: CASRPPATINQPQHF. The DNA of the CDR3 is TGTGCCAGCAGACCGCCGGCCACGATTAATCAGCCCCAGCATTTT.

This clonotype was seen only a few times. The genes are TRBV11-1 and TRBJ2-1, with D unresolved. The V end was cut by 0 bases, the J end by 5 bases, with 11 bases between. This CDR3 spans 15 amino acids. The germline V gene encodes CDR1 SGHAT and CDR2 FQDESV (reference sequence). Here the CDR3 reads CASSLARIADNEQFF. DNA of the CDR3: TGTGCCAGCAGCTTAGCGAGGATTGCAGACAATGAGCAGTTCTTC.

This clonotype was detected a few times. The CDR3 region has the DNA TGCGCCAGCAGCTTGGGCCCAGGGGGCCTGGGTGAGCAGTTCTTC. Its protein is CASSLGPGGLGEQFF. The chain joins TRBV5-1 to TRBJ2-1, with 8 bases lining up with TRBD1. Germline CDR1 is SGHRS and CDR2 is YFSETQ. Trimming removed 0 bases from V and 9 bases from J; junction bases left unmatched: 8. The CDR3 totals 15 residues.